Below, 13 T cell receptor beta chains from the same sample are listed, as sequenced in a study of T cell repertoires in cytomegalovirus infection. Each CDR3 protein gets one entry after TCRdb re-called the reads with MiXCR. The sample yields 140,000 to 150,000 distinct CDR3 sequences, about 31% seen once. No antigens are known for them. The material was CD8+ T cells from cultured PBMCs, obtained from culture after CMV antigen stimulation. The receptors stem from a human donor in good health (CMV status not recorded). Some clones in this sample may be carry-over from other donors' samples.

The genes are TRBV20-1 and TRBJ1-5; perhaps TRBD1 as D (6 bases). The V end was cut by 6 bases, the J end by 7 bases, with 13 bases between. The CDR3 runs to 12 residues. Germline CDR1 and CDR2: DFQATT and SNEGSKA (reference sequence). Here the CDR3 reads CSANKGGQPQHF. The DNA for the CDR3 is TGCAGTGCCAATAAGGGGGGGCAGCCCCAGCATTTT.

There are many counts of this clonotype. The genes are TRBV7-8 and TRBJ2-7; the match to TRBD2 covers 13 bases. The ends lost 3 bases at V and 5 bases at J; junction bases unmatched: 4. The CDR3 has 15 residues. CDR1 and CDR2 from the germline V gene are SGHVS and FQNEAQ. Here the CDR3 reads CASSFGLAGANEQYF. The CDR3 nucleotides read TGTGCCAGCAGCTTCGGACTAGCGGGGGCCAACGAGCAGTACTTC.

The rearrangement links TRBV6-5 to TRBJ1-4; D not certain. Trimming took off 7 bases at V and 5 bases at J, with 11 bases between the two ends. The CDR3 loop spans 13 amino acids. Germline CDR1 and CDR2: MNHEY and SVGAGI. The CDR3 protein is CASTDLRNEKLFF. CDR3 bases: TGTGCCAGCACGGACTTGCGAAATGAAAAACTGTTTTTT.

The rearrangement joins TRBV7-9 to TRBJ2-7, with D possibly TRBD1 on 6 matching bases. CDR3 size: 17 residues. Germline CDR1 reads SEHNR; CDR2 reads FQNEAQ (reference sequence). Trimming took 1 base from V and 4 from J, leaving 20 bases between them. The CDR3 DNA reads as TGTGCCAGCAGCTTAGTTATCAGGGGCCCCCTTATATACGAGCAGTACTTC. This gives the protein CASSLVIRGPLIYEQYF.

Ten or more counts support this clonotype. For the CDR3, the DNA is TGTGCCAGCAGCTCCAGACAGGAGGCTAACTATGGCTACACCTTC. Its translation is CASSSRQEANYGYTF. The chain recombines TRBV7-8 with TRBJ1-2, with a weak D call TRBD1 (6 bases). Trimming removed 4 bases at V and 0 bases at J, with 12 bases between. CDR3 length: 15 residues. Germline CDR1 is SGHVS and CDR2 is FQNEAQ.

This clonotype was seen a handful of times. The chain carries TRBV6-1 and TRBJ1-5, with 7 bases fitting TRBD1. V was clipped by 6 bases and J by 6 bases; unmatched bases: 14. Germline CDR1 is MNHNS and CDR2 is SASEGT. CDR3 size: 16 residues. CDR3 coding DNA: TGTGCCAGCAGAACCAAGGGGGCTGGGGGAGGTCAGCCCCAGCATTTT. Translating gives CASRTKGAGGGQPQHF.

This clonotype was seen more than once but under ten times. J is TRBJ2-1 and V is TRBV7-8; 11 bases are shared with TRBD2. Trimming at V came to 1 base and at J to 9 bases, leaving 8 bases not matched to a gene. The germline CDR1 and CDR2 sequences are SGHVS and FQNEAQ. CDR3 length: 16 amino acids. CDR3 loop: CASSLGSGGGYGEQFF. The CDR3, as DNA: TGTGCCAGCAGCTTAGGTAGCGGGGGGGGGTACGGTGAGCAGTTCTTC.

The table lists this clonotype with a few counts. This rearrangement joins TRBV7-6 to TRBJ2-7; TRBD1 might be the D (6 bases). Looked up from germline, CDR1 is SGHVS and CDR2 is FNYEAQ. The V gene lost 5 bases and the J gene lost 5 bases, with 16 bases spanning the gap. The CDR3 has 14 residues. For the CDR3, the DNA is TGTGCCAGCAGCCCCCTCGGGACAATCCACGAGCAGTACTTC. Its translation is CASSPLGTIHEQYF.

The chain joins TRBV28 to TRBJ1-1, with D possibly being TRBD1 (5 bases). V lost 5 bases to trimming and J lost 10 bases, with 14 bases between them. The CDR3 spans 12 residues. Germline lookup yields CDR1 MDHEN and CDR2 SYDVKM. The CDR3: CASSPTWGGAFF. CDR3 nucleotide sequence: TGTGCCAGCAGTCCCACGTGGGGGGGAGCTTTCTTT.

The chain uses TRBV27 and TRBJ2-7, with D possibly matching TRBD2 (5 bases). V dropped 5 bases and J dropped 2 bases, with 13 bases sitting between them. The germline gives CDR1 MNHEY, CDR2 SMNVEV (reference sequence). This CDR3 contains 14 residues. The CDR3 reads CASSVKDGAYEQYF. CDR3 nucleotides: TGTGCCAGCAGTGTTAAGGACGGGGCCTACGAGCAGTACTTC.

As to this clonotype: This may be a read error, as it is one base from a much larger clone. This sequence joins TRBV6-6 and TRBJ2-6; D is possibly TRBD1 (6 bases). The CDR3 length is 17 residues. Germline V gives CDR1 MNHNY, CDR2 SVGAGI (reference sequence). The CDR3 sequence: CASSPGHETSGASVLTF. In DNA form, the CDR3 reads TGTGCCAGCAGCCCGGGACACGAAACATCTGGGGCCAGCGTCCTGACTTTC.

The rearrangement joins TRBV6-8 to TRBJ1-1, with 7 bases that match TRBD1. Germline trimming cut 4 bases from V and 4 bases from J; bases unmatched to any gene: 3. CDR3 size: 13 residues. CDR1 and CDR2 from the germline V gene are MNHGY and SAAAGT. As DNA, the CDR3 is TGTGCCAGCAGTTTCTCAGGGGGCACTGAAGCTTTCTTT. This codes for CASSFSGGTEAFF.

By proportion, this clonotype is medium-sized. The rearrangement links TRBV6-1 to TRBJ2-2, with 8 bases fitting TRBD2. This CDR3 spans 16 amino acids. V gave up 3 bases and J gave up 6 bases; unmatched junction bases: 9. CDR1 MNHNS and CDR2 SASEGT come from the germline V gene. The CDR3 DNA sequence: TGTGCCAGCAGTGACTACGCCGGGGGGGCCGCCGGGGAGCTGTTTTTT. Amino acid sequence: CASSDYAGGAAGELFF.